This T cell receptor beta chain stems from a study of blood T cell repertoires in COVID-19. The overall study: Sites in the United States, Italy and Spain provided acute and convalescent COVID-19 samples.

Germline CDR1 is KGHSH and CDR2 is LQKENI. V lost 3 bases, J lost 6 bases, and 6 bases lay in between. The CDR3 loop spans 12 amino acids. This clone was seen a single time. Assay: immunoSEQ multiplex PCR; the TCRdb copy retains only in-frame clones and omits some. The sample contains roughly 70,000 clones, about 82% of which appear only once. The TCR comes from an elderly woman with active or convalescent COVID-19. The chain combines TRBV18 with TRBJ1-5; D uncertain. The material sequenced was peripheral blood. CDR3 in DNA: TGTGCCAGCTCACCGGGGAGTCAGCCCCAGCATTTT. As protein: CASSPGSQPQHF. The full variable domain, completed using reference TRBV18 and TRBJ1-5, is NAGVMQNPRHLVRRRGQEARLRCSPMKGHSHVYWYRQLPEEGLKFMVYLQKENIIDESGMPKERFSAEFPKEGPSILRIQQVVRGDSAAYFCASSPGSQPQHFGDGTRLSIL.